This TCR beta chain was sequenced in a study of T cell responses to AZD1222 COVID-19 vaccine. This table comes from immunoSEQ multiplex PCR, and its TCRdb copy is limited to in-frame clones, with some not included. Here the sample spans roughly 98,000 clones, approximately 84% being singletons. Germline CDR1 reads SEHNR; CDR2 reads FQNEAQ (reference sequence). CDR3 size: 14 residues. The ends were cut back, 5 bases at V and 8 bases at J, with 15 bases in the middle. The source is an adult who received the AZD1222 COVID-19 vaccine. Sequenced here: peripheral blood, sampled 28 days after the second AZD1222 dose. This chain uses TRBV7-9 with TRBJ1-4, with D uncertain. CDR3 protein: CASSEWASDEKLFF. CDR3 DNA sequence: TGTGCCAGCAGCGAGTGGGCGAGCGACGAAAAACTGTTTTTT.